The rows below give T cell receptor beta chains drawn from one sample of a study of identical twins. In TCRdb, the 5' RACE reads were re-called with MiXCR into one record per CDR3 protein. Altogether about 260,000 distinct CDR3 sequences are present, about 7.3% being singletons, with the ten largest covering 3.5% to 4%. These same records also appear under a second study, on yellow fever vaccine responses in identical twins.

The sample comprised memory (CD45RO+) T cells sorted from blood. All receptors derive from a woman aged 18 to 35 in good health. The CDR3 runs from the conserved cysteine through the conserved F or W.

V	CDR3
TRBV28	CASSIGSLSGANVLTF
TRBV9	CASSVVNSGGYGYTF
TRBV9	CASSVAAGGSSGNTIYF
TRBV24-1	CATSDSSPGQPNHYGYTF
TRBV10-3	CAISEPGHSTDTQYF
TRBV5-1	CASSLVGWNEQFF
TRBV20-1	CSAGEGLQETQYF
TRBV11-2	CASSEQPGVGTDTQYF
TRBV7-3	CASSLMSAINTGELFF
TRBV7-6	CASSPGTDNSPLHF
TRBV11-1	CASSPTGPRDSEQFF
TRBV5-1	CASSTGQGYGYTF
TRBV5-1	CASSRTSGDGYEQYF
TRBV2	CASRGQGETQYF
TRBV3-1	CASSQQGSNEQFF
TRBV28	CASNPLRASGSYNEQFF